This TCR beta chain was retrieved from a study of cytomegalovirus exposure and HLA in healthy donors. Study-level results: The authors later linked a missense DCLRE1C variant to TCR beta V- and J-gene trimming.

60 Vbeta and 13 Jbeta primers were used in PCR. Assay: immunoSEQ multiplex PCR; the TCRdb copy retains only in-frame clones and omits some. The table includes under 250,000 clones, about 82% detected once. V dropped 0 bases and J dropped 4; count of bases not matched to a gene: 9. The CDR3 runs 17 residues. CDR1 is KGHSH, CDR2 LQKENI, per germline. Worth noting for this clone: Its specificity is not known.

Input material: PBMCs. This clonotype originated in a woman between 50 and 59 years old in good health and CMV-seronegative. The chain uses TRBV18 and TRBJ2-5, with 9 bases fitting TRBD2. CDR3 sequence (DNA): TGTGCCAGCTCACCACCCGGCCTAGCGGGGTCTTTAGAGACCCAGTACTTC. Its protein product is CASSPPGLAGSLETQYF.